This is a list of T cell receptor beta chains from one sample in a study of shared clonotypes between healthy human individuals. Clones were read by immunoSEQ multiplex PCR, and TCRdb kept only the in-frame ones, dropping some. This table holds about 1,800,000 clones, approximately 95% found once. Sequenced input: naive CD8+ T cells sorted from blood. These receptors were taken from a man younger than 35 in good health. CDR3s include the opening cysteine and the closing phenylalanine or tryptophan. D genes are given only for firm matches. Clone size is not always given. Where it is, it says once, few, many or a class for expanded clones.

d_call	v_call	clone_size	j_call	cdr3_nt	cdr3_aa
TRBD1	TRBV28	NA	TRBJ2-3	TGTGCCAGCAGTTCCGGACAGGGGGTTGATACGCAGTATTTT	CASSSGQGVDTQYF
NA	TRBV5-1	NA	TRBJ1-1	TGCGCCAGCAGCTTGGAACAGGGAGGTTGGGGCACTGAAGCTTTCTTT	CASSLEQGGWGTEAFF
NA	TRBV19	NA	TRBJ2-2	TGTGCCAGTACCACCCCCTGGACGGGGGAGCTGTTTTTT	CASTTPWTGELFF
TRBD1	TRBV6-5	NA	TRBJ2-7	TGTGCCAGCAGCCAACAGGGGAATCTACTTTACGAGCAGTACTTC	CASSQQGNLLYEQYF
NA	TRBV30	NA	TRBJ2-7	TGTGCCTGGAGTGTAGTTGGGAACGAGCAGTACTTC	CAWSVVGNEQYF
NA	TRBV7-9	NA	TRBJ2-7	TGTGCCAGCAGGATTGACAGATACGAGCAGTACTTC	CASRIDRYEQYF
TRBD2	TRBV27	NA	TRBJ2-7	TGTGCCAGCAGTTTGAAAGGACTAGCGGGACCCTCCTACGAGCAGTACTTC	CASSLKGLAGPSYEQYF
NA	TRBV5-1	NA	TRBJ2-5	TGCGCCAGCAGCTTGGCCAGGGGAGAGCGAGAGACCCAGTACTTC	CASSLARGERETQYF
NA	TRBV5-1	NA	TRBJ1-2	TGCGCCAGCAGCTTGAGGCCCGCCTATGGCTACACCTTC	CASSLRPAYGYTF
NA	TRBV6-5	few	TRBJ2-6	TGTGCCAGCAGTTACACCTCTGGGGCCAACGTCCTGACTTTC	CASSYTSGANVLTF
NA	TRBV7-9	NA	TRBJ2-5	TGTGCCAGCACCGAGGCGGGGCAAGAGACCCAGTACTTC	CASTEAGQETQYF
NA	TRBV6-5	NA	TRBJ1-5	TGTGCCAGCAGTTTGGTAGAGGGACTCGAACAGCCCCAGCATTTT	CASSLVEGLEQPQHF